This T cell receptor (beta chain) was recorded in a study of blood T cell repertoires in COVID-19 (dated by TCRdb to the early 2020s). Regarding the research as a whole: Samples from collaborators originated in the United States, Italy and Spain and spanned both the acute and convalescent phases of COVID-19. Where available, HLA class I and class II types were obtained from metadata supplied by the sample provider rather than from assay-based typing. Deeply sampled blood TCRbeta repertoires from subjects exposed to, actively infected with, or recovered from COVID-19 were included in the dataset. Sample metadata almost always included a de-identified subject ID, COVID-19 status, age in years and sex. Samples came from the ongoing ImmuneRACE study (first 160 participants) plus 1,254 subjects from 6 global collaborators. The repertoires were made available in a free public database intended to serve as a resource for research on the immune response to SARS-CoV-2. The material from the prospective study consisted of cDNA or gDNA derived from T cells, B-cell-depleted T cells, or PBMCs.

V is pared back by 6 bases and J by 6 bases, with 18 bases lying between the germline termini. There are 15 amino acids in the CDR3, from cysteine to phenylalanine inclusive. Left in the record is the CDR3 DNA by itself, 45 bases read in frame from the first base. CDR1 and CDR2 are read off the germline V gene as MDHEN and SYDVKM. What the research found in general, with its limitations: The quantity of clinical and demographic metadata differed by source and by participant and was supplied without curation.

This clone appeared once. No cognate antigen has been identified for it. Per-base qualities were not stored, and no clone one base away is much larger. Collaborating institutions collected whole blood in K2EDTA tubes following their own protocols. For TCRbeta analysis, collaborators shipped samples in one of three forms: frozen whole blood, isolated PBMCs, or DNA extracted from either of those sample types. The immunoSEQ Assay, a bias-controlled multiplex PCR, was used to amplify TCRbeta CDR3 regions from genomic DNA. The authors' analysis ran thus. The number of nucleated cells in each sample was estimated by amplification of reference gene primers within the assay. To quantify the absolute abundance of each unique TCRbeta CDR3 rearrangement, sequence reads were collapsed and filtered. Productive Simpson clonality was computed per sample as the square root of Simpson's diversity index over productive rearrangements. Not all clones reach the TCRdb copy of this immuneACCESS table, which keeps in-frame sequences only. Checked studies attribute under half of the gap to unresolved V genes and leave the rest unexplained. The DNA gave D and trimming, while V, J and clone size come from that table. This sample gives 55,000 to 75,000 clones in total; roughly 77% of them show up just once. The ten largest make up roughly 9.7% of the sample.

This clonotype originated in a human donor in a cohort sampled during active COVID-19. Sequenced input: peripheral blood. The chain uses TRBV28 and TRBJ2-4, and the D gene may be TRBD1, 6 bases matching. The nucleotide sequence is TGTGCCAGCAGCCCGGGACACCGAAGGGGAAACATTCAGTACTTC. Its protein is CASSPGHRRGNIQYF. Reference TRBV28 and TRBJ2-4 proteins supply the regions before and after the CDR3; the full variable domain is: DVKVTQSSRYLVKRTGEKVFLECVQDMDHENMFWYRQDPGLGLRLIYFSYDVKMKEKGDIPEGYSVSREKKERFSLILESASTNQTSMYLCASSPGHRRGNIQYFGAGTRLSVL.